The 5 T cell receptor beta chains in this list originate from one sample, sequenced in a study of blood T cell repertoires in COVID-19. This table comes from immunoSEQ multiplex PCR, and its TCRdb copy is limited to in-frame clones, with some not included. This sample yields about 140,000 clones, of which 70% to 85% are seen a single time; 1.5% to 2% belongs to the top ten. The source material was PBMCs or T cells enriched from blood (not recorded which). These receptors were obtained from a woman between 18 and 29 years old who had been exposed to COVID-19.

This chain connects TRBV24-1 to TRBJ2-2; 10 nucleotides match TRBD1. Germline V lookup: CDR1 KGHDR, CDR2 SFDVKD. V lost 7 bases to trimming and J lost 6 bases; unmatched junction nucleotides: 7. CDR3 length: 15 amino acids. The CDR3 sequence is CATRPGTGEAGELFF. The DNA for the CDR3 is TGTGCCACCAGGCCTGGGACAGGGGAAGCCGGGGAGCTGTTTTTT.

The genes are TRBV7-3 and TRBJ1-2, with 7 positions matching TRBD1. The germline CDR1 and CDR2 sequences are SGHTA and FQGTGA. The trim removed 0 bases at V and 3 bases at J, leaving 1 base unmatched. This CDR3 is 14 amino acids long. The CDR3 DNA reads TGTGCCAGCAGCTTAACCGGGACAGACTATGGCTACACCTTC. It yields the protein CASSLTGTDYGYTF.

This rearrangement joins TRBV5-5 to TRBJ1-4; D perhaps matches TRBD1 (6 bases). CDR1 is SGHKS and CDR2 is YYEKEE in the germline V gene (reference sequence). The CDR3 consists of 16 residues. V lost 3 bases and J lost 11, with 23 bases in between. The CDR3 protein is CASSYQTGHPMDKLFF. CDR3 nucleotides: TGTGCCAGCAGCTACCAGACAGGCCACCCGATGGATAAACTGTTTTTT.

This rearrangement joins TRBV5-6 to TRBJ1-5; 7 bases agree with TRBD1. Per the germline V gene, CDR1 is SGHDT and CDR2 is YYEEEE. J lost 6 bases, V lost 3 bases, and 9 bases had no gene match. This CDR3 contains 15 residues. CDR3 bases: TGTGCCAGCAGCTCCTTAACAGGGGCAGGTCAGCCCCAGCATTTT. Its protein is CASSSLTGAGQPQHF. Full variable domain (remainder filled in from reference TRBV5-6 and TRBJ1-5): DAGVTQSPTHLIKTRGQQVTLRCSPKSGHDTVSWYQQALGQGPQFIFQYYEEEERQRGNFPDRFSGHQFPNYSSELNVNALLLGDSALYLCASSSLTGAGQPQHFGDGTRLSIL.

The table lists this clone with many counts. The chain couples TRBV19 to TRBJ2-7; TRBD2 aligns across 13 bases. V dropped 4 bases and J dropped 3; count of bases not matched to a gene: 3. CDR3 size: 15 residues. CDR1 is LNHDA, CDR2 SQIVND, per germline (reference sequence). The CDR3 reads CASSRGLAGIYEQYF. CDR3 in DNA: TGTGCCAGTAGTAGGGGACTAGCGGGAATCTACGAGCAGTACTTC.